The 6 T cell receptor beta chains in this list originate from one sample, sequenced in a study of CD8 T cells in ankylosing spondylitis. Each CDR3 protein gets one entry after TCRdb re-called the 5' RACE reads with MiXCR. The data hold 350,000 or so distinct CDR3 sequences, with roughly 11% observed a single time. The sequenced material came from blood, either unsorted or a sorted T cell fraction (not recorded which). These receptors all come from a female donor with ankylosing spondylitis or in good health (not recorded which).

This clonotype was counted ten times or more. This chain links TRBV7-2 with TRBJ2-7; a possible D gene is TRBD1 (5 bases). Trimming shortened V by 1 base and J by 0 bases, and 10 bases separated the two germline ends. This CDR3 region has 15 residues. Germline CDR1 and CDR2: SGHTA and FQGNSA. CDR3 region: CASSLGQFSSYEQYF. Here the CDR3 DNA reads TGTGCCAGCAGCTTAGGACAGTTTAGCTCCTACGAGCAGTACTTC.

This clonotype was observed many times. This rearrangement joins TRBV5-1 to TRBJ1-1; no clear D. In germline, CDR1 is SGHRS, CDR2 YFSETQ. Trimming stripped 1 base from V and 3 bases from J, with 7 bases between. This CDR3 is 13 amino acids long. CDR3 DNA: TGCGCCAGCAGCTTGAACCGAGACACTGAAGCTTTCTTT. Amino acids: CASSLNRDTEAFF. The complete variable domain, with remaining parts taken from reference TRBV5-1 and TRBJ1-1, reads KAGVTQTPRYLIKTRGQQVTLSCSPISGHRSVSWYQQTPGQGLQFLFEYFSETQRNKGNFPGRFSGRQFSNSRSEMNVSTLELGDSALYLCASSLNRDTEAFFGQGTRLTVV.

This chain uses TRBV5-1 with TRBJ1-1, with a tentative D call TRBD1 (6 bases). Germline lookup yields CDR1 SGHRS and CDR2 YFSETQ. The CDR3 is 15 residues long. V was trimmed by 0 bases and J by 6 bases, leaving 15 bases between them. The CDR3 DNA follows: TGCGCCAGCAGCTTGGAACAGGGAAGGGGATCTGAAGCTTTCTTT. Its protein is CASSLEQGRGSEAFF.

This clonotype was counted at least ten times. The rearrangement links TRBV25-1 to TRBJ2-3; D perhaps matches TRBD2 (6 bases). This CDR3 has 17 amino acids. Looked up from germline, CDR1 is MGHDK and CDR2 is SYGVNS. Trimming took 1 base from V and 2 from J, leaving 16 bases between them. The DNA of the CDR3 is TGTGCCAGCAGTGAATTCCGGTCGGGACTGTCCACAGATACGCAGTATTTT. Translated, it gives CASSEFRSGLSTDTQYF.

The V call is TRBV7-9, the J call TRBJ2-5, with D maybe TRBD1 (6 bases). V lost 6 bases to trimming and J lost 5 bases, with 13 bases between them. Germline values: CDR1 SEHNR, CDR2 FQNEAQ (reference sequence). This CDR3 is 13 amino acids long. CDR3 in amino acids: CASSLTGIETQYF. CDR3 sequence (DNA): TGTGCCAGCAGTTTAACAGGGATCGAGACCCAGTACTTC.

This clonotype occurred many times. This chain links TRBV12-3 or TRBV12-4 with TRBJ1-1, with 7 bases fitting TRBD1. This CDR3 has 11 residues. The V segment lost 7 bases and the J segment 11 bases; nucleotides outside the gene matches: 7. CDR3: CASIYRGGAFF. CDR3 nucleotides: TGTGCCAGCATCTACAGGGGCGGTGCTTTCTTT.